Shown below are 26 T cell receptor beta chains from a single sample sequenced in a study of CD8+ T cells in alopecia areata. Sequencing templates came from extracted RNA that was reverse transcribed into cDNA. Sequencing was performed with immunoSEQ multiplex PCR; in TCRdb, only in-frame clones are kept and a portion is missing. The repertoire consists of 110,000 or so clones, with 35% to 40% occurring once and the leading ten covering 3% to 3.5%. The sample consisted of CD4+ T cells sorted from blood. These receptors originate from a human donor with alopecia areata.

This chain links TRBV6-5 with TRBJ2-5; D perhaps matches TRBD2 (6 bases). V lost 7 bases and J lost 5, with 17 bases in between. This CDR3 is built from 14 residues. The germline CDR1 and CDR2 sequences are MNHEY and SVGAGI. The DNA of the CDR3 is TGTGCCAGCAACCCCCAGCGCGGGGCGGAGACCCAGTACTTC. Translated: CASNPQRGAETQYF.

The chain couples TRBV5-6 to TRBJ1-1, with 8 bases fitting TRBD1. This CDR3 has 14 amino acids. The ends lost 2 bases at V and 5 bases at J; junction bases unmatched: 5. The germline CDR1 and CDR2 sequences are SGHDT and YYEEEE. The CDR3 DNA sequence: TGTGCCAGCAGCTTCGGACAGGGATGGACTGAAGCTTTCTTT. Translation: CASSFGQGWTEAFF.

Only one count was recorded for this clone. This chain uses TRBV7-2 with TRBJ2-1; 8 bases map to TRBD1. The CDR3 totals 14 residues. Germline trimming cut 3 bases from V and 9 bases from J; bases unmatched to any gene: 7. Germline V gene sequence: CDR1 SGHTA, CDR2 FQGNSA. Here the CDR3 DNA reads TGTGCCAGCAGCTTCGGGACAGGAGTAGGTGAGCAGTTCTTC. Its protein product is CASSFGTGVGEQFF. The full variable domain, completed using reference TRBV7-2 and TRBJ2-1, is GAGVSQSPSNKVTEKGKDVELRCDPISGHTALYWYRQSLGQGLEFLIYFQGNSAPDKSGLPSDRFSAERTGGSVSTLTIQRTQQEDSAVYLCASSFGTGVGEQFFGPGTRLTVL.

Details on this clone: The sample has other DNA sequences that encode this CDR3 too. The genes are TRBV29-1 and TRBJ1-1, with D tentatively TRBD1 (6 bases). Germline V gene sequence: CDR1 SQVTM, CDR2 ANQGSEA. The CDR3 length is 13 residues. V shed 7 bases and J shed 0 bases, with 12 bases lying between them. CDR3 in amino acids: CSAGGQMNTEAFF. The CDR3, as DNA: TGCAGCGCCGGAGGACAGATGAACACTGAAGCTTTCTTT. The whole variable domain, filled in from reference TRBV29-1 and TRBJ1-1, reads SAVISQKPSRDICQRGTSLTIQCQVDSQVTMMFWYRQQPGQSLTLIATANQGSEATYESGFVIDKFPISRPNLTFSTLTVSNMSPEDSSIYLCSAGGQMNTEAFFGQGTRLTVV.

The chain uses TRBV30 and TRBJ1-5, with D unresolved. The CDR3 spans 12 residues. Trimming took off 4 bases at V and 0 bases at J, with 4 bases between the two ends. The germline CDR1 and CDR2 sequences are GTSNPN and SVGIG (reference sequence). Written as DNA, the CDR3 is TGTGCCTGGATGTATAGCAATCAGCCCCAGCATTTT. This encodes CAWMYSNQPQHF.

This chain uses TRBV29-1 with TRBJ1-4, with 9 bases fitting TRBD1. The CDR3 covers 14 residues. The J segment lost 3 bases and the V segment lost 7 bases, leaving 6 bases of the junction unmatched. Germline assignment: CDR1 SQVTM and CDR2 ANQGSEA. Here the CDR3 reads CSAIQGAANEKLFF. DNA of the CDR3: TGCAGCGCTATACAGGGGGCGGCTAATGAAAAACTGTTTTTT.

V usage is TRBV5-1 and J usage is TRBJ2-2, with 9 bases that match TRBD1. Germline V CDR1 and CDR2: SGHRS, YFSETQ. V was clipped by 4 bases and J by 6 bases; unmatched bases: 7. The CDR3 runs to 15 residues. The CDR3 loop reads CASSIGQGSPGELFF. The CDR3 nucleotides read TGCGCCAGCAGCATCGGACAGGGGAGCCCCGGGGAGCTGTTTTTT. The full variable domain, completed using reference TRBV5-1 and TRBJ2-2, is KAGVTQTPRYLIKTRGQQVTLSCSPISGHRSVSWYQQTPGQGLQFLFEYFSETQRNKGNFPGRFSGRQFSNSRSEMNVSTLELGDSALYLCASSIGQGSPGELFFGEGSRLTVL.

There are a few counts of this clone. V and J are TRBV7-2 and TRBJ2-5, with 7 bases fitting TRBD2. Germline V gene data show CDR1 as SGHTA and CDR2 as FQGNSA. This CDR3 spans 14 amino acids. V gave up 5 bases and J gave up 5 bases; unmatched junction bases: 8. CDR3: CASSPRWGGETQYF. The DNA for the CDR3 is TGTGCCAGCAGCCCCCGATGGGGGGGGGAGACCCAGTACTTC.

This clone has a handful of counts. The rearrangement joins TRBV28 to TRBJ1-4; 7 nucleotides align to TRBD1. Trimming cost V 6 bases and J 5 bases; bases outside gene matches: 6. CDR1 and CDR2 from the germline V gene are MDHEN and SYDVKM. The CDR3 spans 14 residues. The CDR3 DNA reads as TGTGCCAGCAGAGGACCGGGACAGAATGAAAAACTGTTTTTT. Translated: CASRGPGQNEKLFF.

The chain recombines TRBV29-1 with TRBJ2-2; no clear D. Germline-derived CDR1 and CDR2 are SQVTM and ANQGSEA. The V end was cut by 7 bases, the J end by 1 base, with 4 bases between. This CDR3 has 11 amino acids. CDR3 DNA sequence: TGCAGCGCCCAGAACACCGGGGAGCTGTTTTTT. This gives the protein CSAQNTGELFF.

V is TRBV9 and J is TRBJ2-1, with 11 bases lining up with TRBD2. The CDR3 spans 14 residues. V was pared by 3 bases and J by 12 bases, with 8 bases of the junction left unmatched. Germline CDR1 SGDLS, CDR2 YYNGEE. The CDR3 nucleotides are TGTGCCAGCAGCGCAACACTAGCGGGAGTTGCGCAGTTCTTC. Encoded protein: CASSATLAGVAQFF.

This clone has a handful of counts. The chain uses TRBV10-3 and TRBJ2-7, with D perhaps TRBD2 (6 bases). The V gene lost 6 bases and the J gene lost 5 bases, with 11 bases spanning the gap. CDR3 length: 12 amino acids. Germline assignment: CDR1 ENHRY and CDR2 SYGVKD. The CDR3 here is CAISPAGHEQYF. The CDR3 nucleotides are TGTGCCATCAGCCCGGCGGGGCACGAGCAGTACTTC.

In its sample, this clone was seen a few times. The chain couples TRBV29-1 to TRBJ1-1; D is uncertain. The germline V gene encodes CDR1 SQVTM and CDR2 ANQGSEA. Trimming took off 5 bases at V and 1 base at J, with 2 bases between the two ends. The CDR3 has 10 amino acids. CDR3 DNA sequence: TGCAGCGTTTGGAACACTGAAGCTTTCTTT. This sequence encodes CSVWNTEAFF. The full variable domain, its missing parts supplied by reference TRBV29-1 and TRBJ1-1, is SAVISQKPSRDICQRGTSLTIQCQVDSQVTMMFWYRQQPGQSLTLIATANQGSEATYESGFVIDKFPISRPNLTFSTLTVSNMSPEDSSIYLCSVWNTEAFFGQGTRLTVV.

The gene calls are TRBV6-1 and TRBJ2-1; TRBD1 matches 9 bases. J lost 7 bases, V lost 3 bases, and 7 bases had no gene match. There are 15 residues in the CDR3. Germline-derived CDR1 and CDR2 are MNHNS and SASEGT. The chain's CDR3 is CASSDVGQGRNEQFF. For the CDR3, the DNA is TGTGCCAGCAGTGATGTGGGACAGGGTCGGAATGAGCAGTTCTTC.

This clone came up a few times. The chain couples TRBV29-1 to TRBJ2-7, with D perhaps TRBD1 or TRBD2 (5 bases each). With 8 bases removed from V and 5 bases from J, the gap between germline ends came to 13 bases. Per germline, CDR1 SQVTM and CDR2 ANQGSEA. The CDR3 has 11 residues. In nucleotides, the CDR3 is TGCAGCTCTTTGGGGGTCCACGAGCAGTACTTC. Residues: CSSLGVHEQYF.

This clone turned up a few times. The chain uses TRBV20-1 and TRBJ1-2; D not resolved. This CDR3 spans 8 amino acids. Germline values: CDR1 DFQATT, CDR2 SNEGSKA (reference sequence). Trimming pared 5 bases from V and 5 bases from J, leaving 0 bases between. The CDR3 DNA follows: TGCAGTGCTTATGGCTACACCTTC. Translating gives CSAYGYTF.

In this sample, this clone turned up once. The rearrangement joins TRBV6-6 to TRBJ1-2; 10 bases agree with TRBD1. V gave up 2 bases and J gave up 4 bases; unmatched junction bases: 7. From germline, CDR1 is MNHNY and CDR2 SVGAGI (reference sequence). This CDR3 spans 16 amino acids. Here the CDR3 reads CASSYRGQGSSYGYTF. The CDR3 DNA reads as TGTGCCAGCAGTTACCGGGGACAGGGGAGTTCCTATGGCTACACCTTC.

The chain links TRBV5-1 to TRBJ1-1; perhaps TRBD1 as D (5 bases). The CDR3 spans 13 residues. V was shortened by 7 bases and J by 1 base, with 11 bases between the two germline ends. Germline values: CDR1 SGHRS, CDR2 YFSETQ. The CDR3 nucleotides read TGCGCCAGCCAGGACACCCAGAACACTGAAGCTTTCTTT. Amino acids: CASQDTQNTEAFF.

This clone was seen more than once but under ten times. The V gene is TRBV5-6, the J gene TRBJ2-1; either TRBD1 or TRBD2 may supply D (5 bases each). The V end was cut by 4 bases, the J end by 5 bases, with 16 bases between. CDR3 size: 15 residues. CDR1 SGHDT and CDR2 YYEEEE come from the germline V gene. As DNA, the CDR3 is TGTGCCAGCAGCCATCGAGGGGTTTCCCACAATGAGCAGTTCTTC. Its protein product is CASSHRGVSHNEQFF.

This rearrangement joins TRBV4-1 to TRBJ1-2; D is undetermined. Germline CDR1 reads MGHRA; CDR2 reads YSYEKL. The CDR3 contains 15 residues. The V and J ends lost 0 bases and 7 bases respectively, with 15 bases between them. Here the CDR3 reads CASSQELHLRGGYTF. CDR3 DNA sequence: TGCGCCAGCAGCCAAGAGTTGCATCTGCGCGGTGGCTACACCTTC.

V is TRBV29-1 and J is TRBJ2-5; no definite D call. V was pared by 0 bases and J by 8 bases, with 7 bases between. The CDR3 contains 11 residues. Per germline, CDR1 SQVTM and CDR2 ANQGSEA. The CDR3 sequence: CSVEDQVTQYF. DNA for the CDR3: TGCAGCGTTGAAGACCAGGTTACCCAGTACTTC.

V gene TRBV2 combines with J gene TRBJ2-5, with a weak D call TRBD2 (5 bases). Germline CDR1 SNHLY, CDR2 FYNNEI. Trimming took 4 bases from V and 5 from J, leaving 17 bases between them. The CDR3 has 15 residues. The CDR3 region has the DNA TGTGCCAGCAGTGGTAGCTCAATTAGCGTGGAGACCCAGTACTTC. It is translated as CASSGSSISVETQYF.

The chain recombines TRBV30 with TRBJ1-5; D is possibly TRBD1 (6 bases). The V gene lost 2 bases and the J gene lost 0 bases, with 14 bases spanning the gap. In germline, CDR1 is GTSNPN, CDR2 SVGIG (reference sequence). The CDR3 loop spans 16 amino acids. The CDR3 loop is CAWSPRQAFSNQPQHF. Here the CDR3 DNA reads TGTGCCTGGAGTCCCCGACAGGCGTTTAGCAATCAGCCCCAGCATTTT.

CDR3 sequence (DNA): TGTGCCAGCAGCTGGACAGGGAGGCAAGAGACCCAGTACTTC. Its protein product is CASSWTGRQETQYF. V usage is TRBV7-2 and J usage is TRBJ2-5; the match to TRBD1 covers 8 bases. With 4 bases clipped from V and 2 bases from J, the junction kept 3 bases outside the gene matches. The CDR3 is 14 amino acids. In germline, CDR1 is SGHTA, CDR2 FQGNSA.

The genes are TRBV5-6 and TRBJ2-2, with a tentative D call TRBD2 (6 bases). The ends were cut back, 1 base at V and 2 bases at J, with 21 bases in the middle. Germline V CDR1 and CDR2: SGHDT, YYEEEE. This CDR3 region has 19 residues. The CDR3 DNA sequence: TGTGCCAGCAGCTTGTTGGCCGGTGGGGGGTTACCTAACACCGGGGAGCTGTTTTTT. Its protein is CASSLLAGGGLPNTGELFF.

The V call is TRBV29-1, the J call TRBJ1-1; D is unclear. The CDR3 is 13 residues long. The germline CDR1 and CDR2 sequences are SQVTM and ANQGSEA. V gave up 6 bases and J gave up 1 base, with 12 bases separating them. This CDR3 is CSVGRRENTEAFF. The CDR3 DNA follows: TGCAGCGTCGGGCGGAGGGAGAACACTGAAGCTTTCTTT.